This T cell receptor (beta chain) was profiled in a study of cytomegalovirus exposure and HLA in healthy donors. Overall study findings and caveats: Fewer N-insertions than the 666-donor mean were reportedly shown by an Asian-associated ancestry cluster in a later analysis. In a later analysis, HLA-associated TCR beta chains were more clonally expanded than equally common others.

This CDR3 has 15 amino acids. V lost 1 base and J 3 bases, leaving 12 bases between the germline ends. Germline CDR1 is SEHNR and CDR2 is FQNEAQ (reference sequence). Turning to this clone: As yet, its antigen is unknown.

60 Vbeta and 13 Jbeta primers were used in PCR. The assay was immunoSEQ multiplex PCR, and TCRdb's table has in-frame clones only and misses some. The listing contains 49,000 or so clones. Sequenced: PBMCs. The chain employs TRBV7-9 and TRBJ1-2; no firm D call. This clonotype was sampled from a man aged 40-55 years in good health and CMV-seropositive. CDR3 sequence reads: CASSLELGRYYGYTF. CDR3 nucleotides: TGTGCCAGCAGCTTAGAACTAGGGCGCTACTATGGCTACACCTTC.